This T cell receptor (beta chain) is drawn from a study of identical twins. Regarding the study as a whole: There were fewer insertions in abundant cord blood beta clonotypes, but memory repertoires showed no such pattern.

Unique molecular identifiers were present on the cDNA, which also gained a universal primer site by template switching. Using its own MiXCR run on the 5' RACE reads, TCRdb lists one record per CDR3 protein. This sample has approximately 600,000 distinct CDR3 sequences, with roughly 6.6% found just once. About this clonotype: Its specificity is unknown.

Healthy Caucasian donors formed the entire cohort. V lost 6 bases and J 7 bases, leaving 13 bases between the germline ends. This CDR3 region has 14 residues. Germline CDR1 MDHEN, CDR2 SYDVKM. These same records also appear under a second study, on yellow fever vaccine responses in identical twins.

V gene TRBV28 combines with J gene TRBJ1-6, with D unclear. Sequencing was carried out using PBMCs. The origin of this receptor is a woman aged 18 to 35 in good health. CDR3 protein: CASREDRINSPLHF. The CDR3 coding sequence is TGTGCCAGCAGGGAAGATCGGATCAATTCACCCCTCCACTTT.